The 18 T cell receptor beta chains below all came from one sample that was sequenced in a study of cytomegalovirus exposure and HLA in healthy donors. PCR employed 60 Vbeta and 13 Jbeta primers. Method: immunoSEQ multiplex PCR; TCRdb's copy keeps in-frame clones and lacks some. The sample holds about 170,000 clones; 80% are singletons and the top ten take over 2%. Sample: PBMCs. These TCRs come from a male donor in good health and CMV-seronegative.

V is TRBV27 and J is TRBJ2-5, with D tentatively TRBD2 (5 bases). The CDR3 length is 16 residues. Germline V gene lookup returns CDR1 MNHEY and CDR2 SMNVEV (reference sequence). Trimming removed 8 bases from V and 2 bases from J, with 21 bases in between. CDR3 sequence reads: CASSFRGNLDQETQYF. In DNA form, the CDR3 reads TGTGCCAGCTCTTTTCGGGGTAACCTAGATCAAGAGACCCAGTACTTC.

This clone was found a few times. The chain recombines TRBV7-9 with TRBJ2-7, with D perhaps TRBD1 (6 bases). The CDR3 has 15 amino acids. The V end was cut by 0 bases, the J end by 2 bases, with 11 bases between. Per germline, CDR1 SEHNR and CDR2 FQNEAQ (reference sequence). This CDR3 is CASSLAPGVPYEQYF. As DNA, the CDR3 is TGTGCCAGCAGCTTAGCCCCAGGGGTCCCCTACGAGCAGTACTTC.

This clone turned up a few times. The V and J genes are TRBV4-3 and TRBJ1-6, with TRBD1 as a possible D gene (6 bases). Trimming cost V 0 bases and J 7 bases, with 19 bases left between them. The CDR3 runs to 18 residues. Per the germline V gene, CDR1 is LGHNA and CDR2 is YSLEER. The CDR3: CASSQESQLQGWNSPLHF. The CDR3 coding sequence is TGCGCCAGCAGCCAAGAGTCGCAGTTACAGGGCTGGAATTCACCCCTCCACTTT.

V gene TRBV5-4 combines with J gene TRBJ2-3, with TRBD1 matching 9 bases. Germline CDR1 and CDR2: SGHNT and YYREEE (reference sequence). V lost 4 bases to trimming and J lost 0 bases; unmatched junction nucleotides: 15. This CDR3 has 19 residues. CDR3 protein: CASSAGDRAFGSSTDTQYF. CDR3 bases: TGTGCCAGCAGCGCCGGGGACAGGGCCTTTGGGTCTAGCACAGATACGCAGTATTTT.

The chain employs TRBV27 and TRBJ1-1; no definite D call. Germline V lookup: CDR1 MNHEY, CDR2 SMNVEV (reference sequence). Deletions cut 7 bases from V and 0 bases from J, with 15 bases between. CDR3 size: 15 residues. The CDR3 is CASTPGRHLNTEAFF. The CDR3 nucleotides are TGTGCCAGCACTCCCGGCAGGCACCTGAACACTGAAGCTTTCTTT.

The chain carries TRBV5-4 and TRBJ2-1; 7 bases agree with TRBD2. The germline V gene encodes CDR1 SGHNT and CDR2 YYREEE (reference sequence). The CDR3 runs to 15 residues. V lost 0 bases and J lost 4; bases outside the gene matches: 4. The CDR3 DNA follows: TGTGCCAGCAGCTTGGCGCGGGGGTTTTACAATGAGCAGTTCTTC. Amino acid sequence: CASSLARGFYNEQFF.

There are a few counts of this clone. The gene calls are TRBV7-6 and TRBJ1-3; TRBD1 might be the D (6 bases). CDR1 is SGHVS and CDR2 is FNYEAQ in the germline V gene. V lost 2 bases and J lost 2, with 7 bases in between. The CDR3 is made up of 14 amino acids. The CDR3, as DNA: TGTGCCAGCAGCTTATCAGGGGCTGGAAACACCATATATTTT. The encoded protein is CASSLSGAGNTIYF.

This rearrangement joins TRBV19 to TRBJ2-3; 8 nucleotides agree with TRBD2. V lost 7 bases and J lost 3; bases outside the gene matches: 6. Per germline, CDR1 LNHDA and CDR2 SQIVND (reference sequence). The CDR3 has 14 amino acids. This CDR3 reads CASTSGGGTDTQYF. For the CDR3, the DNA is TGTGCCAGTACCTCGGGGGGGGGAACAGATACGCAGTATTTT.

The chain carries TRBV18 and TRBJ1-2; tentatively, D is TRBD1 (6 bases). Germline CDR1 reads KGHSH; CDR2 reads LQKENI. The CDR3 has 14 residues. Trimming cost V 2 bases and J 7 bases, with 14 bases left between them. The CDR3 sequence is CASSPVERGSGYTF. DNA for the CDR3: TGTGCCAGCTCACCAGTGGAGAGGGGGTCTGGCTACACCTTC.

CDR3: CASSQRGSSGNTIYF. The CDR3 region has the DNA TGTGCCAGCAGCCAACGGGGGAGCTCTGGAAACACCATATATTTT. V usage is TRBV16 and J usage is TRBJ1-3, with a tentative D call TRBD1 (5 bases). Trimming shortened V by 2 bases and J by 0 bases, and 8 bases separated the two germline ends. Per germline, CDR1 KGHSY and CDR2 FQNENV. The CDR3 runs to 15 residues.

The gene calls are TRBV5-1 and TRBJ2-1, with 8 bases that match TRBD1. The germline V gene encodes CDR1 SGHRS and CDR2 YFSETQ. The V gene end was trimmed by 2 bases and the J gene end by 12 bases; junction bases not matched to a gene: 10. This CDR3 comprises 14 residues. The CDR3: CASSFSGQGAGQFF. The DNA for the CDR3 is TGCGCCAGCAGCTTTTCCGGACAGGGAGCGGGGCAGTTCTTC.

Points on this clone: Compared with germline, one end of the junction differs, possibly owing to a read error. CDR3 sequence: CSSSSRLAGGVNTGELFF. DNA for the CDR3: TGTTCCAGCAGCTCCAGACTAGCGGGGGGTGTGAACACCGGGGAGCTGTTTTTT. This rearrangement joins TRBV7-9 to TRBJ2-2; 13 positions agree with TRBD2. Germline CDR1 SEHNR, CDR2 FQNEAQ (reference sequence). The length of the CDR3 is 18 residues.

J is TRBJ1-1 and V is TRBV15, with TRBD1 as a possible D gene (6 bases). CDR1 and CDR2 (germline): LNHNV, YYDKDF (reference sequence). Trimming left V 5 bases short and J 4 bases short, with 11 bases between. This CDR3 contains 13 residues. CDR3 DNA: TGTGCCACCAGCGGGGGCCTTCCCACTGAAGCTTTCTTT. Protein product: CATSGGLPTEAFF.

This clone has only one observation. The chain has TRBV5-1 and TRBJ2-7, with 12 positions matching TRBD2. This CDR3 spans 17 amino acids. From germline, CDR1 is SGHRS and CDR2 YFSETQ. The V gene end was trimmed by 0 bases and the J gene end by 5 bases; junction bases not matched to a gene: 9. The CDR3 coding sequence is TGCGCCAGCAGCTTGGGGCTAGCGGGGGGGATTTTGAACGAGCAGTACTTC. Translated, it gives CASSLGLAGGILNEQYF.

On this clone: The junction departs from the called germline gene at one end, perhaps through a read error. The chain combines TRBV15 with TRBJ1-4; D might be TRBD1 (5 bases). The germline V gene has CDR1 LNHNV and CDR2 YYDKDF (reference sequence). CDR3 length: 15 residues. The CDR3 DNA reads TGTGCCACCAGGAGAGGGGTAGGGGATCGTGAAAAACTGTTTTTT. Translation: CATRRGVGDREKLFF.

The genes are TRBV18 and TRBJ2-5; D call uncertain. The V end was cut by 5 bases, the J end by 5 bases, with 6 bases between. Germline V gene sequence: CDR1 KGHSH, CDR2 LQKENI. This CDR3 contains 11 residues. The CDR3 loop reads CASSSEETQYF. The CDR3 nucleotides read TGTGCCAGCTCATCGGAGGAGACCCAGTACTTC.

This chain links TRBV5-6 with TRBJ1-6, with D possibly being TRBD1 (5 bases). CDR1 is SGHDT, CDR2 YYEEEE, per germline. There are 13 residues in the CDR3. The V end was cut by 0 bases, the J end by 10 bases, with 8 bases between. The CDR3 nucleotides are TGTGCCAGCAGCTTGGTCCAGGGATCACCCCTCCACTTT. It encodes CASSLVQGSPLHF.

This chain connects TRBV7-6 to TRBJ2-7, with a weak D call TRBD2 (7 bases). The length of the CDR3 is 16 residues. The germline CDR1 and CDR2 sequences are SGHVS and FNYEAQ. The V end was cut by 5 bases, the J end by 4 bases, with 21 bases between. The CDR3 loop is CASSQLPAGASYEQYF. CDR3 DNA: TGTGCCAGCAGCCAACTACCGGCGGGGGCCTCATACGAGCAGTACTTC. Together with reference TRBV7-6 and TRBJ2-7, the CDR3 gives the full variable domain: GAGVSQSPRYKVTKRGQDVALRCDPISGHVSLYWYRQALGQGPEFLTYFNYEAQQDKSGLPNDRFSAERPEGSISTLTIQRTEQRDSAMYRCASSQLPAGASYEQYFGPGTRLTVT.